Below, 12 T cell receptor beta chains from the same sample are listed, as sequenced in a study. TCRdb keeps only in-frame clones here, not all; method: immunoSEQ multiplex PCR. The table includes some 70,000 clones, 85% to 95% detected once. Sequencing input: PBMCs. These receptors originate from a man aged 35 to 55 with rheumatoid arthritis.

The V and J genes are TRBV28 and TRBJ2-1; 11 bases match TRBD1. This CDR3 is 17 amino acids long. From germline, CDR1 is MDHEN and CDR2 SYDVKM. After removal of 7 bases from V and 2 bases from J, the junction contained 10 bases not matched to a gene. The CDR3 nucleotides read TGTGCCAGCACCATAGGACAGGGGGCCTTTCCCTACAATGAGCAGTTCTTC. It is translated as CASTIGQGAFPYNEQFF.

The chain employs TRBV9 and TRBJ2-3; 10 bases match TRBD1. CDR3 length equals 16 residues. Germline-derived CDR1 and CDR2 are SGDLS and YYNGEE. The V gene end was trimmed by 2 bases and the J gene end by 3 bases; junction bases not matched to a gene: 6. CDR3 region: CASSVMTGGGTDTQYF. In DNA form, the CDR3 reads TGTGCCAGCAGCGTTATGACAGGGGGCGGGACAGATACGCAGTATTTT.

The chain recombines TRBV9 with TRBJ1-2, with D tentatively TRBD1 (6 bases). Trimming pared 0 bases from V and 8 bases from J, leaving 17 bases between. Germline V CDR1 and CDR2: SGDLS, YYNGEE. This CDR3 spans 15 amino acids. The CDR3 region has the DNA TGTGCCAGCAGCGTAGAGGGGTCGGGGGCCGGCGGCTACACCTTC. Translating gives CASSVEGSGAGGYTF.

This chain joins TRBV12-3 or TRBV12-4 and TRBJ1-1; unclear D gene. V lost 3 bases to trimming and J lost 4 bases, with 9 bases between them. There are 13 residues in the CDR3. The CDR3 coding sequence is TGTGCCAGCAGTTTCGCCCCCAGCACTGAAGCTTTCTTT. Translation: CASSFAPSTEAFF.

In this sample, this clone turned up once. The V gene is TRBV5-1, the J gene TRBJ1-1; perhaps TRBD1 as D (5 bases). CDR1 is SGHRS and CDR2 is YFSETQ in the germline V gene. The ends were cut back, 1 base at V and 4 bases at J, with 8 bases in the middle. This CDR3 contains 13 residues. In DNA form, the CDR3 reads TGCGCCAGCAGCTTGATGGGGCCCACTGAAGCTTTCTTT. Amino acid sequence: CASSLMGPTEAFF.

This sequence joins TRBV6-5 and TRBJ2-2, with D uncertain. The length of the CDR3 is 15 residues. Trimming removed 3 bases at V and 0 bases at J, with 8 bases between. Germline CDR1 is MNHEY and CDR2 is SVGAGI. CDR3 sequence: CASSYRQTNTGELFF. CDR3 nucleotides: TGTGCCAGCAGTTATCGGCAGACGAACACCGGGGAGCTGTTTTTT.

The chain combines TRBV30 with TRBJ2-7, with a weak D call TRBD2 (7 bases). The CDR3 is 15 amino acids. CDR1 and CDR2 from the germline V gene are GTSNPN and SVGIG (reference sequence). V was clipped by 5 bases and J by 2 bases, with 19 bases between them. The CDR3 DNA reads TGTGCCTGGGGGGGCTCCGGGAGCGGGGCCTACGAGCAGTACTTC. Its protein product is CAWGGSGSGAYEQYF.

The chain joins TRBV10-3 to TRBJ1-2; D might be TRBD1 (6 bases). From germline, CDR1 is ENHRY and CDR2 SYGVKD. The CDR3 length is 13 residues. Trimming removed 0 bases at V and 8 bases at J, with 10 bases between. The CDR3: CAISESTGRGYTF. In DNA, the CDR3 is TGTGCCATCAGTGAGTCGACAGGACGCGGCTACACCTTC.

This chain uses TRBV6-5 with TRBJ2-1; 9 nucleotides agree with TRBD1. V trimming: 6 bases; J trimming: 5 bases; junction bases outside the gene matches: 2. CDR3 length: 13 amino acids. Germline CDR1 is MNHEY and CDR2 is SVGAGI. CDR3 sequence reads: CASRGTGNNEQFF. CDR3 DNA sequence: TGTGCCAGCAGGGGGACAGGGAACAATGAGCAGTTCTTC.

The chain couples TRBV11-2 to TRBJ1-6; 7 nucleotides line up with TRBD1. This CDR3 is built from 14 residues. The V and J ends lost 1 base and 9 bases, in that order; junction bases with no gene match: 3. Germline assignment: CDR1 SGHAT and CDR2 FQNNGV. The CDR3, as DNA: TGTGCCAGCAGCTTAGCGCAGGGGGGTTCACCCCTCCACTTT. Translating gives CASSLAQGGSPLHF. Supplemented by reference TRBV11-2 and TRBJ1-6, the full variable domain reads EAGVAQSPRYKIIEKRQSVAFWCNPISGHATLYWYQQILGQGPKLLIQFQNNGVVDDSQLPKDRFSAERLKGVDSTLKIQPAKLEDSAVYLCASSLAQGGSPLHFGNGTRLTVT.

This chain connects TRBV4-2 to TRBJ2-5, with 7 bases aligning to TRBD1. Looked up from germline, CDR1 is LGHNA and CDR2 is YNFKEQ. This CDR3 region has 15 residues. The V segment lost 0 bases and the J segment 1 base; nucleotides outside the gene matches: 2. The CDR3 DNA reads as TGTGCCAGCAGCCAAGAGGGGACAGTCCAAGAGACCCAGTACTTC. This translates into CASSQEGTVQETQYF.

The genes are TRBV10-3 and TRBJ1-2; 7 bases fit TRBD1. Germline CDR1 and CDR2: ENHRY and SYGVKD. There are 13 residues in the CDR3. V dropped 3 bases and J dropped 4; count of bases not matched to a gene: 2. DNA of the CDR3: TGTGCCATCAGTGAAAGGGACAGCTATGGCTACACCTTC. This encodes CAISERDSYGYTF.